The rows below give T cell receptor beta chains drawn from one sample of a study of CD8+CD57+ T cells in acquired aplastic anemia. In TCRdb, the reads were re-called with MiXCR into one record per CDR3 protein. This sample has roughly 150,000 distinct CDR3 sequences, with around half found just once. Sequencing input: sorted CD4+, CD8+, or CD8+CD57+ T cells (not recorded which) from PBMCs. These receptors all stem from a human donor with aplastic anemia. Both conserved end residues are part of each CDR3. The order of the fields is CDR3 DNA, CDR3 protein, D gene, clone size, J gene, V gene. D genes are given only for firm matches. Some rows have no size entry. The others give once, few or many, or a class for an expanded clone.

CDR3 DNA: TGCAGTGCTAGAGATACGGGACAGCGGGGAAGGACAGATACGCAGTATTTT
CDR3 protein: CSARDTGQRGRTDTQYF
D gene: -
clone size: many
J gene: TRBJ2-3
V gene: TRBV20-1

CDR3 DNA: TGTGCCAGCAGTGCGACAGGCCTGAGCTATGGCTACACCTTC
CDR3 protein: CASSATGLSYGYTF
D gene: -
clone size: -
J gene: TRBJ1-2
V gene: TRBV6-1

CDR3 DNA: TGTGCCAGCAGTCCTCGTGCAGGCGGCAATGAGCAGTTCTTC
CDR3 protein: CASSPRAGGNEQFF
D gene: -
clone size: -
J gene: TRBJ2-1
V gene: TRBV10-3

CDR3 DNA: TGTGCCAGCAGTAGGGGACCTCATACTTTCTTT
CDR3 protein: CASSRGPHTFF
D gene: -
clone size: many
J gene: TRBJ1-1
V gene: TRBV6-2/TRBV6-3

CDR3 DNA: TGTGCCAGCAGGGGGGGGACCACGTTTATCGCTTTCTTT
CDR3 protein: CASRGGTTFIAFF
D gene: -
clone size: -
J gene: TRBJ1-1
V gene: TRBV7-2

CDR3 DNA: TGTGCCAGCAGCGCTGGTCGCTCTCCTGGAAACACCATATATTTT
CDR3 protein: CASSAGRSPGNTIYF
D gene: -
clone size: many
J gene: TRBJ1-3
V gene: TRBV5-4

CDR3 DNA: TGTGCCAGCAGCCCAGGATCCGGGACAGCCTACGAGCAGTACTTC
CDR3 protein: CASSPGSGTAYEQYF
D gene: TRBD1
clone size: -
J gene: TRBJ2-7
V gene: TRBV29-1

CDR3 DNA: TGTGCCAGCAGGCCGACAGGGGGCCGAGGGAATTCCTATGGCTACACCTTC
CDR3 protein: CASRPTGGRGNSYGYTF
D gene: TRBD1
clone size: -
J gene: TRBJ1-2
V gene: TRBV6-2/TRBV6-3

CDR3 DNA: TGTGCCAGCAGCTTGGCCGGGAGTCGCGCAGATACGCAGTATTTT
CDR3 protein: CASSLAGSRADTQYF
D gene: -
clone size: many
J gene: TRBJ2-3
V gene: TRBV5-8

CDR3 DNA: TGTGCCAGCAGCTCCTGGACGTGCAATGAGCAGTTCTTC
CDR3 protein: CASSSWTCNEQFF
D gene: -
clone size: -
J gene: TRBJ2-1
V gene: TRBV7-9

CDR3 DNA: TGCAGTGCTAGATCCCGGGAGCACTATGGCTACACCTTC
CDR3 protein: CSARSREHYGYTF
D gene: -
clone size: -
J gene: TRBJ1-2
V gene: TRBV20-1

CDR3 DNA: TGCAGCGTTGAAGATCGAAGTAGCGGGGGAAAGACCCAGTACTTC
CDR3 protein: CSVEDRSSGGKTQYF
D gene: TRBD2
clone size: -
J gene: TRBJ2-5
V gene: TRBV29-1

CDR3 DNA: TGTGCCATCAGTGACGGTAGCGTGACTAGCACAGATACGCAGTATTTT
CDR3 protein: CAISDGSVTSTDTQYF
D gene: -
clone size: -
J gene: TRBJ2-3
V gene: TRBV10-3

CDR3 DNA: TGTGCCAGCAGCTTAAGGACTAGCGATGAGCAGTTCTTC
CDR3 protein: CASSLRTSDEQFF
D gene: TRBD2
clone size: many
J gene: TRBJ2-1
V gene: TRBV7-2

CDR3 DNA: TGTGCCATCAGTGACGGTCTGGCGACACAAGAGACCCAGTACTTC
CDR3 protein: CAISDGLATQETQYF
D gene: -
clone size: -
J gene: TRBJ2-5
V gene: TRBV10-3

CDR3 DNA: TGTGCCAGCAGCCTAGGACTAGCGGGAGCAAATGAGCAGTTCTTC
CDR3 protein: CASSLGLAGANEQFF
D gene: TRBD2
clone size: many
J gene: TRBJ2-1
V gene: TRBV5-6

CDR3 DNA: TGCAGTGCTGGACAGATCTACGAGCAGTACTTC
CDR3 protein: CSAGQIYEQYF
D gene: -
clone size: -
J gene: TRBJ2-7
V gene: TRBV20-1

CDR3 DNA: TGTGCCAGCAGCTTGGAGGGGGGGCGCGGCACTGAAGCTTTCTTT
CDR3 protein: CASSLEGGRGTEAFF
D gene: -
clone size: few
J gene: TRBJ1-1
V gene: TRBV5-5

CDR3 DNA: TGTGCCAGCAGCTCCCGAACGGGAAAGACCCAGTACTTC
CDR3 protein: CASSSRTGKTQYF
D gene: -
clone size: many
J gene: TRBJ2-5
V gene: TRBV7-2

CDR3 DNA: TGTGCCACCCTGGACAGGGGGCAGGGGTGGGAGACCCAGTACTTC
CDR3 protein: CATLDRGQGWETQYF
D gene: TRBD1
clone size: -
J gene: TRBJ2-5
V gene: TRBV25-1

CDR3 DNA: TGCGCCAGCAGCTTGAGCGGGGACACCTACAATGAGCAGTTCTTC
CDR3 protein: CASSLSGDTYNEQFF
D gene: -
clone size: many
J gene: TRBJ2-1
V gene: TRBV5-1

CDR3 DNA: TGTGCCAGCAGTGACCCACAGGGATATACTGAAGCTTTCTTT
CDR3 protein: CASSDPQGYTEAFF
D gene: -
clone size: -
J gene: TRBJ1-1
V gene: TRBV25-1

CDR3 DNA: TGTGCCAGTACGCATCGACAGGGGGTTGAAAAACTGTTTTTT
CDR3 protein: CASTHRQGVEKLFF
D gene: TRBD1
clone size: many
J gene: TRBJ1-4
V gene: TRBV19

CDR3 DNA: TGCAGCGTGAGACATGGACAGAGCACAGATACGCAGTATTTT
CDR3 protein: CSVRHGQSTDTQYF
D gene: -
clone size: -
J gene: TRBJ2-3
V gene: TRBV29-1

CDR3 DNA: TGTGCCATCAGTGACCATCCCGGACAGGATGATTTCTTT
CDR3 protein: CAISDHPGQDDFF
D gene: TRBD1
clone size: many
J gene: TRBJ1-1
V gene: TRBV10-3

CDR3 DNA: TGCAGTGCTAGTGGTACTAGCGTAACAGAGACCCAGTACTTC
CDR3 protein: CSASGTSVTETQYF
D gene: TRBD2
clone size: -
J gene: TRBJ2-5
V gene: TRBV20-1

CDR3 DNA: TGTGCCGTCACCAGGGAAGTGGGCTATGGCTACACCTTC
CDR3 protein: CAVTREVGYGYTF
D gene: -
clone size: -
J gene: TRBJ1-2
V gene: TRBV10-3

CDR3 DNA: TGTGCCAGCAGTGTTGACAGGGGGGACACTGAAGCTTTCTTT
CDR3 protein: CASSVDRGDTEAFF
D gene: TRBD1
clone size: many
J gene: TRBJ1-1
V gene: TRBV6-1

CDR3 DNA: TGTGCCAGCAGCGCCGGGATCCTTGGGATTCAGTACTTC
CDR3 protein: CASSAGILGIQYF
D gene: -
clone size: many
J gene: TRBJ2-4
V gene: TRBV6-2/TRBV6-3

CDR3 DNA: TGCGCCAGCAGTGGGACGGGAACCTACGAGCAGTACTTC
CDR3 protein: CASSGTGTYEQYF
D gene: -
clone size: -
J gene: TRBJ2-7
V gene: TRBV10-2

CDR3 DNA: TGTGCCAGCAGTTATGGGACAACGCAGTATTTT
CDR3 protein: CASSYGTTQYF
D gene: -
clone size: many
J gene: TRBJ2-3
V gene: TRBV6-2/TRBV6-3

CDR3 DNA: TGCAGCGTTGGAGGGGGAGAACAAGAGACCCAGTACTTC
CDR3 protein: CSVGGGEQETQYF
D gene: -
clone size: -
J gene: TRBJ2-5
V gene: TRBV29-1

CDR3 DNA: TGTGCCAGCAGCTTGGGGAGACAAGAGACCCAGTACTTC
CDR3 protein: CASSLGRQETQYF
D gene: -
clone size: -
J gene: TRBJ2-5
V gene: TRBV7-8

CDR3 DNA: TGTGCCAGCAGTCCAAACAATTCACCCCTCCACTTT
CDR3 protein: CASSPNNSPLHF
D gene: -
clone size: few
J gene: TRBJ1-6
V gene: TRBV2

CDR3 DNA: TGTGCCATCCGGACAGGGCCCTACGAGCAGTACTTC
CDR3 protein: CAIRTGPYEQYF
D gene: TRBD1
clone size: once
J gene: TRBJ2-7
V gene: TRBV10-3